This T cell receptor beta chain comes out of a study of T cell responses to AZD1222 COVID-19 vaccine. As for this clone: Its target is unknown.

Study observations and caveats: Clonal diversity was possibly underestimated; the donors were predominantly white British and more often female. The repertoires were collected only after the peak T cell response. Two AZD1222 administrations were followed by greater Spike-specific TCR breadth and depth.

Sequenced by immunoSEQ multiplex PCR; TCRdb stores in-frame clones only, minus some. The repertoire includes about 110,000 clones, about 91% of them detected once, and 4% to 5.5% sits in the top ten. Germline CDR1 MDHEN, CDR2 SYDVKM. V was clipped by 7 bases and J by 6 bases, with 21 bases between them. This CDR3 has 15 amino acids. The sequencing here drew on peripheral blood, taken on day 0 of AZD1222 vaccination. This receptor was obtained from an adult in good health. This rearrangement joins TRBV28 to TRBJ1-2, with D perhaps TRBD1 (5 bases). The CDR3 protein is CASTTSGLRRDGYTF. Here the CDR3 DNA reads TGTGCCAGCACCACCTCGGGACTCCGGAGGGATGGCTACACCTTC.